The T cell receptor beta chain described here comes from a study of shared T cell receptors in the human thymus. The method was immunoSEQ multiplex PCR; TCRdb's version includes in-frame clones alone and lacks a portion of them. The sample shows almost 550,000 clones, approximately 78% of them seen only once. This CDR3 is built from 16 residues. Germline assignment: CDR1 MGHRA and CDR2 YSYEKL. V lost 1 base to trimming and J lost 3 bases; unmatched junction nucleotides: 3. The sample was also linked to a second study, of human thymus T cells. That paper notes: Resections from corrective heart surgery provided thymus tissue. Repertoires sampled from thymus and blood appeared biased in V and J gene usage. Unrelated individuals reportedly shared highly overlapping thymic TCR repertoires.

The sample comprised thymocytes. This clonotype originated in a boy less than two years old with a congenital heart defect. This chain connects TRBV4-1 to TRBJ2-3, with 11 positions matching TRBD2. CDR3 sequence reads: CASSQGASGRTDTQYF. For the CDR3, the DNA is TGCGCCAGCAGCCAAGGGGCTAGCGGGAGGACAGATACGCAGTATTTT.